This is a list of T cell receptor beta chains from one sample in a study of cytomegalovirus exposure and HLA in healthy donors. Sequencing was performed with immunoSEQ multiplex PCR; in TCRdb, only in-frame clones are kept and a portion is missing. Here the sample spans about 80,000 clones, around 82% being singletons. Specimen: PBMCs. The receptors were sampled from a man aged 45 to 65 in good health and CMV-seronegative. CDR3s include the opening cysteine and the closing phenylalanine or tryptophan.

v_call cdr3_aa
TRBV5-6 CASSPDPGQAIRYGYTF
TRBV7-2 CASSLEGKKAQHF
TRBV28 CASMAGTSYEQYF
TRBV27 CASRTGGPVNTEAFF
TRBV9 CASSAERGYGYTF
TRBV6-1 CASSVGDSGANVLTF
TRBV28 CASHTGHEQYF
TRBV5-5 CASSSPGQADVADTQYF
TRBV21-1 CASSVNRTNYGYTF
TRBV6-1 CASSVQGVVSDTQYF
TRBV5-4 CASSQAGGTDNEQFF
TRBV15 CATSRGGSNYGYTF
TRBV7-9 CASSRQGAGTVSYGYTF
TRBV30 CAWGTGPMNTEAFF
TRBV7-8 CASSPRTGAGEQYF
TRBV7-2 CASSLAGQGATDTQYF
TRBV5-5 CASSLDSQIVRYTF
TRBV19 CASSIARGAGVSNQPQHF
TRBV30 CAWIRGRITGGYTF
TRBV11-2 CASTSGRNEQFF
TRBV4-3 CASSHPGTGNTIYF
TRBV7-9 CSSSQDSQQGYTF
TRBV7-6 CASSPQENTEAFF
TRBV11-3 CASSIGQDRYEQYF
TRBV4-3 CASSQDRTGSYGYTF
TRBV10-1 CASSRGLTFNYGYTF
TRBV5-6 CASSFQGMHEQYF
TRBV6-5 CASRPGSGANVLTF
TRBV30 CAWTEQGKSTDTQYF
TRBV29-1 CSVDAGGYTF
TRBV4-2 CASSPGGRSYNEQFF
TRBV28 CASSQDRRKGSAFF
TRBV18 CASSPEDSGGSYNEQFF
TRBV11-2 CASSSPGQGHYGYTF
TRBV11-2 CASSPGQTYEQYF
TRBV4-2 CASSQVWSSGAENGELFF
TRBV7-9 CSSSLPPDRRGAYEQYF
TRBV25-1 CASSSPTAPGSTGELFF
TRBV7-9 CASSSTGTGKRSPLHF
TRBV13 CASRESGHNTQYF
TRBV19 CASSTTDISGETQYF
TRBV7-2 CASSLASQSSSYNSPLHF